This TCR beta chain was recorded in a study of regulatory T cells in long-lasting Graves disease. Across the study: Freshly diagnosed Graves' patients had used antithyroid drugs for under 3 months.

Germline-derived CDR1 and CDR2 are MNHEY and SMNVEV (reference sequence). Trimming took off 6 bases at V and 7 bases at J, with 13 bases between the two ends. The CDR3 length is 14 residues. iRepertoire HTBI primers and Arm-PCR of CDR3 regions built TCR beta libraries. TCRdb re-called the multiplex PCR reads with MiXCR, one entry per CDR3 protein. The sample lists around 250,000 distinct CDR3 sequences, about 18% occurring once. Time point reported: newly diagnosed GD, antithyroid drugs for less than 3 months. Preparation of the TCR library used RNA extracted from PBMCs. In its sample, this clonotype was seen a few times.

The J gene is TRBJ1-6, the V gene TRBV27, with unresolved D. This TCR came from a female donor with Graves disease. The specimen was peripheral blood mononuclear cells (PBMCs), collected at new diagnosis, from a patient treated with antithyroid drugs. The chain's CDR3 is CASSSGEANSPLHF. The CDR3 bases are TGTGCCAGCAGCTCCGGAGAAGCCAATTCACCCCTCCACTTT.